The clone carrying this T cell receptor (beta chain) was counted a single time. The antigen remains unidentified. The data were taken from a study of cytomegalovirus exposure and HLA in healthy donors. Study summary: In a previous analysis, approximately 110 million unique TCR beta sequences were found from some 180 million T cells. Membership in the Caucasian-associated ancestry cluster was found for 75% to 90% of a few hundred genotyped donors.

The PCR was carried out with 60 Vbeta primers and 13 Jbeta primers. The table came from immunoSEQ multiplex PCR; TCRdb's copy has only in-frame clones and leaves some out. Of 150,000 to 200,000 clones listed, around 80% are singletons. General observations from the study: The authors listed 164 TCR beta chains as cytomegalovirus-associated.

The receptor's source is a young man in good health and CMV-seronegative. Sequenced sample: PBMCs.

The CDR3 is CASSPGVGLDSPLHF. The DNA of the CDR3 is TGTGCCAGCAGTCCGGGAGTGGGTCTCGACTCACCCCTCCACTTT. This chain links TRBV27 with TRBJ1-6; D is unresolved. The CDR3 contains 15 residues. Germline V gives CDR1 MNHEY, CDR2 SMNVEV (reference sequence). V was clipped by 5 bases and J by 10 bases, with 18 bases between them.